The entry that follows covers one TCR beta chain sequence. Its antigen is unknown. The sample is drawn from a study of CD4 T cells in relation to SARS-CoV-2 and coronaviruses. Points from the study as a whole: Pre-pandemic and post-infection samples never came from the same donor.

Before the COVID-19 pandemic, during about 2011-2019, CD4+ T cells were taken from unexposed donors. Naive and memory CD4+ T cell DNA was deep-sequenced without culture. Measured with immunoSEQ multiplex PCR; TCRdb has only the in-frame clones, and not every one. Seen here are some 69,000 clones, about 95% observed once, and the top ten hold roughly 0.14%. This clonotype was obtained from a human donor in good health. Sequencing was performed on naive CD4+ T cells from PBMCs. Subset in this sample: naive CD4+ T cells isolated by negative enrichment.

In DNA form, the CDR3 reads TGTGCCAGCTCACCACCGGGGCTACTAGCGGGAAAAGATACGCAGTATTTT. Translation gives CASSPPGLLAGKDTQYF. The chain recombines TRBV18 with TRBJ2-3, with 10 bases that match TRBD2. Germline V CDR1 and CDR2: KGHSH, LQKENI. Unmatched junction bases numbered 8, after V lost 0 bases and J lost 5 bases. The CDR3 length is 17 residues. The full variable domain, rest sourced from reference TRBV18 and TRBJ2-3, is NAGVMQNPRHLVRRRGQEARLRCSPMKGHSHVYWYRQLPEEGLKFMVYLQKENIIDESGMPKERFSAEFPKEGPSILRIQQVVRGDSAAYFCASSPPGLLAGKDTQYFGPGTRLTVL.